This T cell receptor (beta chain) was retrieved from a study of T cells after yellow fever vaccination. Study context: Where fractions had low cell numbers, libraries were prepared from them with the SMART-Seq v4 Ultra Low Input RNA kit. The study's findings and limits: From the bulk population, abundant clonotypes could contaminate and appear within FACS-sorted repertoires.

The CDR3 spans 15 residues. The V and J ends lost 0 bases and 7 bases, in that order; junction bases with no gene match: 9. The V gene's germline CDR1 is ENHRY and CDR2 SYGVKD. One entry per CDR3 protein, called by TCRdb with MiXCR from the 5' RACE reads. Of some 99,000 distinct CDR3 sequences in the sample, under 7% were seen once. As concerns this clonotype: Its antigen is unidentified.

This sequence was found in a man aged 18 to 30 who received the YFV17D yellow fever vaccine. V and J are TRBV10-3 and TRBJ2-7; TRBD1 aligns across 7 bases. The input for sequencing was CD8+ T cells sorted from PBMCs, taken 10 days after the yellow fever booster vaccination. The CDR3, as DNA: TGTGCCATCAGTGAGTCTTTGACAGGGCCCTCGGAGCAGTACGTC. It encodes CAISESLTGPSEQYV.